This T cell receptor (beta chain) was retrieved from a study of blood T cell repertoires in COVID-19. Turning to the study itself: Samples came from the United States, Italy and Spain, spanning acute and convalescent COVID-19. Sample material is recorded as cDNA or gDNA derived from T cells, B-cell-depleted T cells, or PBMCs.

J lost 2 bases, V lost 10 bases, and 13 bases had no gene match. This CDR3 contains 15 residues. The germline gives CDR1 LGHDT, CDR2 YNNKEL (reference sequence). Libraries were prepared by immunoSEQ multiplex PCR; TCRdb keeps only in-frame clonotypes and omits some of them. The repertoire consists of some 350,000 clones, with 88% occurring once and the leading ten covering 5%. This TCR was recovered from a young man who had recovered from COVID-19. Sequenced input: PBMCs or T cells enriched from blood (not recorded which). The chain is built from TRBV3-1 (or the pseudogene TRBV3-2) and TRBJ2-5; TRBD2 matches at 7 bases. The DNA of the CDR3 is TGTGCCACCCAATTTGGGGGGGGGACTCAAGAGACCCAGTACTTC. As protein: CATQFGGGTQETQYF.